Following are 23 T cell receptor beta chains from one sample sequenced in a study of T cell responses to AZD1222 COVID-19 vaccine. Repertoires were generated with immunoSEQ multiplex PCR, while TCRdb's copy carries only in-frame clones and drops some. The sample yields 95,000 or so clones, roughly 90% seen once. The material was peripheral blood, obtained 28 days after the second AZD1222 dose. Receptors were obtained from an adult who received the AZD1222 COVID-19 vaccine.

The chain joins TRBV7-9 to TRBJ2-7, with D possibly matching TRBD1 (6 bases). The CDR3 spans 15 residues. Germline V gene sequence: CDR1 SEHNR, CDR2 FQNEAQ (reference sequence). Between the trimmed V and J ends, which lost 5 bases and 4 bases, there was a span of 18 bases. In nucleotides, the CDR3 is TGTGCCAGCAGCCCACCGGGACAAAAAAAGTACGAGCAGTACTTC. Translating it yields CASSPPGQKKYEQYF.

The V call is TRBV6-2 or TRBV6-3, the J call TRBJ2-1, with D perhaps TRBD1 or TRBD2 (5 bases each). CDR1 MNHEY and CDR2 SVGEGT come from the germline V gene. V gave up 5 bases and J gave up 15 bases, with 20 bases separating them. CDR3 length: 13 amino acids. CDR3 sequence (DNA): TGTGCCAGCAGTCTCACCGCCGGGGCGGGTTGGTTCTTC. It translates to CASSLTAGAGWFF.

The chain couples TRBV13 to TRBJ2-2, with D tentatively TRBD2 (5 bases). The germline V and J ends were trimmed by 5 bases and 6 bases, with 10 bases remaining between them. Per the germline V gene, CDR1 is PRHDT and CDR2 is FYEKMQ (reference sequence). The CDR3 extends over 13 amino acids. CDR3: CASSPRVSGELFF. DNA of the CDR3: TGTGCCAGCAGCCCGAGGGTGTCCGGGGAGCTGTTTTTT.

The J gene is TRBJ2-1, the V gene TRBV24-1; 13 positions agree with TRBD2. V dropped 3 bases and J dropped 8; count of bases not matched to a gene: 6. CDR1 KGHDR and CDR2 SFDVKD come from the germline V gene. The CDR3 has 16 residues. The CDR3 DNA sequence: TGTGCCACCAGTGATCTATTGACTAGCGGGAGGCATGAGCAGTTCTTC. Residues: CATSDLLTSGRHEQFF.

The rearrangement uses TRBV10-1 and TRBJ2-1; 8 nucleotides agree with TRBD2. This CDR3 is 15 amino acids long. The V segment lost 3 bases and the J segment 8 bases; nucleotides outside the gene matches: 9. CDR1 is WNHNN and CDR2 is SYGVQD in the germline V gene (reference sequence). This CDR3 reads CASSDLEREPDEQFF. CDR3 in DNA: TGCGCCAGCAGTGATCTGGAGCGGGAGCCGGATGAGCAGTTCTTC.

V is TRBV15 and J is TRBJ1-5, with D unresolved. The V and J ends lost 1 base and 4 bases respectively, with 11 bases between them. The CDR3 spans 15 residues. The germline CDR1 and CDR2 sequences are LNHNV and YYDKDF (reference sequence). The CDR3 DNA sequence: TGTGCCACCAGCAGAGCGGGGTCCCCTAATCAGCCCCAGCATTTT. Protein product: CATSRAGSPNQPQHF.

V is TRBV5-5 and J is TRBJ2-1, with D perhaps matching TRBD2 (5 bases). Trimming pared 2 bases from V and 1 base from J, leaving 10 bases between. The CDR3 covers 15 residues. Germline V CDR1 and CDR2: SGHKS, YYEKEE (reference sequence). The CDR3 loop is CASSLMGESYNEQFF. DNA of the CDR3: TGTGCCAGCAGCTTAATGGGAGAGTCCTACAATGAGCAGTTCTTC.

DNA of the CDR3: TGTGCCAGCAGCCAAGACTCAGGGGGGACCCAGTACTTC. Protein sequence: CASSQDSGGTQYF. The rearrangement uses TRBV3-1 (or the pseudogene TRBV3-2) and TRBJ2-5, with 7 bases identical to TRBD1. This CDR3 is 13 amino acids long. V lost 0 bases to trimming and J lost 7 bases; unmatched junction nucleotides: 2. The germline V gene encodes CDR1 LGHDT and CDR2 YNNKEL (reference sequence).

J is TRBJ2-2 and V is TRBV7-8; D possibly matches TRBD1 or TRBD2 (5 bases each). The CDR3 is 13 amino acids. CDR1 and CDR2 (germline): SGHVS, FQNEAQ. Trimming pared 4 bases from V and 6 bases from J, leaving 9 bases between. CDR3 in amino acids: CASSSLGAGELFF. CDR3 sequence (DNA): TGTGCCAGCAGCTCACTAGGGGCCGGGGAGCTGTTTTTT. Complete variable domain (other parts from reference TRBV7-8 and TRBJ2-2): GAGVSQSPRYKVAKRGQDVALRCDPISGHVSLFWYQQALGQGPEFLTYFQNEAQLDKSGLPSDRFFAERPEGSVSTLKIQRTQQEDSAVYLCASSSLGAGELFFGEGSRLTVL.

The chain is built from TRBV11-2 and TRBJ2-1, with TRBD1 matching 9 bases. This CDR3 is built from 15 residues. V lost 7 bases to trimming and J lost 1 base; unmatched junction nucleotides: 5. The germline gives CDR1 SGHAT, CDR2 FQNNGV. The CDR3 reads CASNGQGISYNEQFF. For the CDR3, the DNA is TGTGCCAGCAACGGACAGGGGATTTCCTACAATGAGCAGTTCTTC.

In regard to this clone: The sample contains more than one DNA sequence encoding this CDR3. The rearrangement joins TRBV18 to TRBJ1-5; 9 bases are shared with TRBD1. V shed 6 bases, J shed 4 bases, and the junction held 4 bases outside the gene matches. Germline loops: CDR1 KGHSH, CDR2 LQKENI. This CDR3 has 14 residues. The CDR3 nucleotides are TGTGCCAGCTCGCCGGGACAGGGTAATCAGCCCCAGCATTTT. As protein: CASSPGQGNQPQHF. Combining the CDR3 with reference TRBV18 and TRBJ1-5 gives the whole variable domain NAGVMQNPRHLVRRRGQEARLRCSPMKGHSHVYWYRQLPEEGLKFMVYLQKENIIDESGMPKERFSAEFPKEGPSILRIQQVVRGDSAAYFCASSPGQGNQPQHFGDGTRLSIL.

This chain uses TRBV28 with TRBJ2-5; D might be TRBD1 or TRBD2, each matching 5 bases. Germline CDR1 reads MDHEN; CDR2 reads SYDVKM. V was pared by 7 bases and J by 5 bases, with 14 bases between. This CDR3 comprises 13 residues. This CDR3 reads CASTSGARETQYF. The CDR3 region has the DNA TGTGCCAGCACCTCCGGGGCTCGGGAGACCCAGTACTTC.

The chain employs TRBV7-2 and TRBJ1-5; no reliable D call. Per germline, CDR1 SGHTA and CDR2 FQGNSA. Trimming pared 3 bases from V and 3 bases from J, leaving 9 bases between. The CDR3 consists of 14 residues. The CDR3 DNA is TGTGCCAGCAGCTTGGCAGTGTTCAATCAGCCCCAGCATTTT. Its translation is CASSLAVFNQPQHF.

V is TRBV10-1 and J is TRBJ2-5; the match to TRBD2 covers 7 bases. The CDR3 loop spans 13 amino acids. Germline V gives CDR1 WNHNN, CDR2 SYGVQD (reference sequence). The junction had 4 bases not matched to a gene; V was cut back by 3 bases and J by 6 bases. This chain's CDR3 is CASSESGKKTQYF. The CDR3 nucleotides are TGCGCCAGCAGTGAAAGCGGGAAGAAGACCCAGTACTTC.

About this clone: This specimen includes other DNA sequences encoding the same CDR3. The rearrangement links TRBV29-1 to TRBJ1-2, with TRBD1 matching 7 bases. CDR1 and CDR2 from the germline V gene are SQVTM and ANQGSEA. Trimming took 7 bases from V and 4 from J; bases not matched to a gene: 3. There are 11 residues in the CDR3. CDR3 nucleotides: TGCAGCGCTGGGACAGCCTATGGCTACACCTTC. This encodes CSAGTAYGYTF.

A few counts support this clone. The chain combines TRBV11-2 with TRBJ1-4; weak D call: TRBD1 (5 bases). Trimming took 8 bases from V and 8 from J, leaving 21 bases between them. This CDR3 has 15 residues. Per the germline V gene, CDR1 is SGHAT and CDR2 is FQNNGV. CDR3 DNA sequence: TGTGCCAGCCAAAGCTACGGGGCCGGAAGCGAAAAACTGTTTTTT. It encodes CASQSYGAGSEKLFF.

This chain joins TRBV7-9 and TRBJ1-3; no definite D call. With 0 bases removed from V and 0 bases from J, the gap between germline ends came to 6 bases. The V gene's germline CDR1 is SEHNR and CDR2 FQNEAQ (reference sequence). CDR3 length equals 15 residues. The CDR3 sequence: CASSLARNSGNTIYF. CDR3 in DNA: TGTGCCAGCAGCTTAGCCCGGAACTCTGGAAACACCATATATTTT.

The rearrangement links TRBV24-1 to TRBJ2-2; D perhaps matches TRBD2 (5 bases). Trimming removed 2 bases from V and 6 bases from J, with 9 bases in between. The CDR3 covers 14 residues. The germline gives CDR1 KGHDR, CDR2 SFDVKD. The DNA of the CDR3 is TGTGCCACCAGTGATTGGACCGGGGCCGGGGAGCTGTTTTTT. Translated, it gives CATSDWTGAGELFF.

The V gene is TRBV7-8, the J gene TRBJ1-4; perhaps TRBD1 as D (6 bases). This CDR3 spans 14 amino acids. The germline V gene has CDR1 SGHVS and CDR2 FQNEAQ. V was clipped by 3 bases and J by 4 bases, with 9 bases between them. The CDR3 coding sequence is TGTGCCAGCAGCTTTGAGGACAGTAATGAAAAACTGTTTTTT. Translated: CASSFEDSNEKLFF.

J is TRBJ2-5 and V is TRBV5-1; a weak D match, TRBD2 (7 bases). Per the germline V gene, CDR1 is SGHRS and CDR2 is YFSETQ. Between the trimmed V and J ends, which lost 5 bases and 2 bases, there was a span of 13 bases. The CDR3 loop spans 14 amino acids. The CDR3 DNA is TGCGCCAGCAGAACAGGGAGGGAGCAAGAGACCCAGTACTTC. Its protein is CASRTGREQETQYF.

This clone was found once. This chain uses TRBV6-1 with TRBJ1-5, with unresolved D. Germline CDR1 reads MNHNS; CDR2 reads SASEGT. The CDR3 extends over 14 amino acids. Trimming removed 2 bases from V and 7 bases from J, with 12 bases in between. CDR3 sequence (DNA): TGTGCCAGCAGTGAATTTGACGGAACCCAGCCCCAGCATTTT. Translated: CASSEFDGTQPQHF.

The V and J genes are TRBV5-1 and TRBJ2-7; TRBD1 agrees at 8 bases. The CDR3 totals 15 residues. The J segment lost 4 bases and the V segment lost 5 bases, leaving 11 bases of the junction unmatched. Germline loops: CDR1 SGHRS, CDR2 YFSETQ. The CDR3 nucleotides are TGCGCCAGCAGGACTTCAGGGGGCACGGATTACGAGCAGTACTTC. Its protein is CASRTSGGTDYEQYF.

CDR3 residues: CASSLGSTDTQYF. The CDR3 coding sequence is TGTGCCAGCAGCTTAGGGAGCACAGATACGCAGTATTTT. The gene calls are TRBV7-9 and TRBJ2-3; D is uncertain. CDR1 and CDR2 from the germline V gene are SEHNR and FQNEAQ (reference sequence). The CDR3 is 13 amino acids. Trimming stripped 1 base from V and 0 bases from J, with 2 bases between.